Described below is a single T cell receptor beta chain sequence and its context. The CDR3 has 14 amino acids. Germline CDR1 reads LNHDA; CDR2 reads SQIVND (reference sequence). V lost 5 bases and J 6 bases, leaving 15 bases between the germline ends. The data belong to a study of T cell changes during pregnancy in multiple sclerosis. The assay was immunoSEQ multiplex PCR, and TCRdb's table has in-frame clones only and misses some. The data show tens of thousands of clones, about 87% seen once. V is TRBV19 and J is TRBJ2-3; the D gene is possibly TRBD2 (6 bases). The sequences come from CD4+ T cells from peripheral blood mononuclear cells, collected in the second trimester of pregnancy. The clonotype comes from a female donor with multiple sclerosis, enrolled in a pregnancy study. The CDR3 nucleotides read TGTGCCAGTAGTCTCGGACCTGGGAGGGATACGCAGTATTTT. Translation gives CASSLGPGRDTQYF. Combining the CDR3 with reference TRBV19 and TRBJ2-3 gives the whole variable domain DGGITQSPKYLFRKEGQNVTLSCEQNLNHDAMYWYRQDPGQGLRLIYYSQIVNDFQKGDIAEGYSVSREKKESFPLTVTSAQKNPTAFYLCASSLGPGRDTQYFGPGTRLTVL.